This T cell receptor beta chain was recovered during a study of cytomegalovirus exposure and HLA in healthy donors. Assay used: immunoSEQ multiplex PCR; TCRdb lists only in-frame clones, some missing. The top ten hold about 4% of the sample, which has some 90,000 clones, approximately 88% seen once. There are 18 residues in the CDR3. CDR1 is SQVTM, CDR2 ANQGSEA, per germline. J was trimmed by 2 bases and V by 4 bases; bases with no gene match: 17. The chain links TRBV29-1 to TRBJ2-7, with 10 bases aligning to TRBD2. This TCR was recovered from a woman in her 30s in good health and CMV-seronegative. Sequencing used PBMCs. The CDR3 DNA reads as TGCAGCGTTGTTGGGGGGTTAAGGGTAGCGGGAGGTCCCTACGAGCAGTACTTC. It codes for CSVVGGLRVAGGPYEQYF.